The 9 T cell receptor beta chains presented below share a single source sample, sequenced in a study of T cell repertoires in cytomegalovirus infection. Via MiXCR, TCRdb re-called the reads, giving one row per CDR3 protein. The sample records about 830,000 distinct CDR3 sequences, 30% to 35% being singletons. Antigens for these TCRs are unknown. Sample: cultured CD8+ T cells from PBMCs, taken from culture after CMV antigen stimulation. The receptors here all came from a human donor in good health (CMV status not recorded). Some clones in this sample may be carry-over from other donors' samples.

V and J are TRBV18 and TRBJ1-5; TRBD1 might be the D (6 bases). The CDR3 runs to 15 residues. Germline lookup yields CDR1 KGHSH and CDR2 LQKENI. V was clipped by 9 bases and J by 3 bases, with 18 bases between them. For the CDR3, the DNA is TGTGCCAGTCCCCAACCGGGACACAACAATCAGCCCCAGCATTTT. Protein sequence: CASPQPGHNNQPQHF.

The chain recombines TRBV7-2 with TRBJ2-5; 9 bases fit TRBD1. The CDR3 length is 13 residues. V lost 4 bases to trimming and J lost 5 bases; unmatched junction nucleotides: 2. Germline-derived CDR1 and CDR2 are SGHTA and FQGNSA. DNA for the CDR3: TGTGCCAGCAGCTCGGGACAGGGTGAGACCCAGTACTTC. Protein: CASSSGQGETQYF.

This clonotype has just a few counts. DNA for the CDR3: TGTGCCAGCAGCTCCCCGCCGGGACAGATATACAATGAGCAGTTCTTC. Residues: CASSSPPGQIYNEQFF. The chain recombines TRBV7-4 with TRBJ2-1; TRBD1 aligns across 7 bases. Germline V CDR1 and CDR2: SGHVT, SQSDAQ. V gave up 4 bases and J gave up 4 bases; unmatched junction bases: 10. This CDR3 contains 16 residues.

Points on this clonotype: Relative to the germline gene, one junction end is altered; a read error may explain this. This chain joins TRBV4-1 and TRBJ2-1, with TRBD1 as a possible D gene (6 bases). There are 17 residues in the CDR3. Germline values: CDR1 MGHRA, CDR2 YSYEKL. The CDR3 spells CASSQGREQGSYNEQFF. The CDR3 DNA reads TGTGCCAGCAGCCAAGGTCGGGAACAGGGTTCCTACAATGAGCAGTTCTTC.

The chain combines TRBV27 with TRBJ1-6, with TRBD1 as a possible D gene (5 bases). The CDR3 is 12 residues long. V dropped 7 bases and J dropped 10 bases, with 11 bases sitting between them. Germline CDR1 and CDR2: MNHEY and SMNVEV (reference sequence). Here the CDR3 reads CASNQGSSPLHF. In nucleotides, the CDR3 is TGTGCCAGCAATCAGGGAAGCTCACCCCTCCACTTT.

The V call is TRBV7-9, the J call TRBJ1-3; TRBD1 might be the D (5 bases). Germline loops: CDR1 SEHNR, CDR2 FQNEAQ (reference sequence). The CDR3 length is 15 residues. V lost 2 bases and J lost 7, with 15 bases in between. Here the CDR3 reads CASSLRQGGRNTIYF. CDR3 bases: TGTGCCAGCAGCTTAAGGCAGGGTGGCAGGAACACCATATATTTT.

The chain carries TRBV6-2 or TRBV6-3 and TRBJ2-1; 11 bases agree with TRBD1. There are 15 residues in the CDR3. Trimming took 5 bases from V and 6 from J; bases not matched to a gene: 6. The V gene's germline CDR1 is MNHEY and CDR2 SVGEGT. The CDR3 protein is CASSQRDRGFNEQFF. The CDR3 coding sequence is TGTGCCAGCAGTCAACGGGACAGGGGGTTCAATGAGCAGTTCTTC.

This chain connects TRBV12-3 or TRBV12-4 to TRBJ2-7, with D possibly TRBD1 on 6 matching bases. The CDR3 runs to 17 residues. V was trimmed by 3 bases and J by 1 base, leaving 19 bases between them. This chain's CDR3 is CASSFDHRVYSSYEQYF. CDR3 DNA sequence: TGTGCCAGCAGTTTCGACCACAGGGTTTACTCATCCTACGAGCAGTACTTC.

Concerning this clonotype itself: This sequence may be a read error, since a much larger clone differs from it by one base. The chain links TRBV7-6 to TRBJ2-7; no firm D call. The CDR3 consists of 13 residues. The V gene's germline CDR1 is SGHVS and CDR2 FNYEAQ. DNA of the CDR3: TGTGCCAACAGCCCAGACCTCCGTTACGAGCAGTACTTC. Protein: CANSPDLRYEQYF.